This is a list of T cell receptor beta chains from one sample in a study of T-cell reconstitution after alpha-beta-depleted transplantation in children. TCRdb re-derived calls from the PCR reads in MiXCR, one entry per CDR3 protein. The sample records 55,000 to 90,000 distinct CDR3 sequences, roughly 4.9% being singletons. The source material was PBMCs, mostly from graft donor cells, sampled 180 days after TCRalphabeta/CD19-depleted stem cell transplant. All receptors derive from a boy less than two years old who had a stem cell transplant for acute myeloid leukemia, so the T cells may come from the graft donor. Both conserved end residues are part of each CDR3. The order of the fields is D gene, J gene, clone size, V gene, CDR3 DNA, CDR3 protein. A D gene is named only where the DNA matches it firmly. Sizes are listed as how often the clone was seen (once, few, many) or a class if it is expanded.

NA | TRBJ2-2 | many | TRBV3-1 | TGTGCCAGCAGCCCTTCACTAGTCTCCGCGAACACCGGGGAGCTGTTTTTT | CASSPSLVSANTGELFF
NA | TRBJ1-6 | many | TRBV4-1 | TGCGCCAGCAGCCAAGTGGTCAGGAGCTCCTATAATTCACCCCTCCACTTT | CASSQVVRSSYNSPLHF
NA | TRBJ2-1 | many | TRBV5-1 | TGCGCCAGCAGCCTCCGGACAGCCGACAATGAGCAGTTCTTC | CASSLRTADNEQFF
NA | TRBJ2-7 | many | TRBV7-9 | TGTGCCAGCAGCTCCCCACAGGGAGTGAAAATCTACGAGCAGTACTTC | CASSSPQGVKIYEQYF
NA | TRBJ1-4 | many | TRBV7-2 | TGTGCCAGCAGTTGGAAGACCCCAACTAATGAAAAACTGTTTTTT | CASSWKTPTNEKLFF
NA | TRBJ2-6 | many | TRBV24-1 | TGTGCCACCAGCCTATCTGGGGCCAACGTCCTGACTTTC | CATSLSGANVLTF
NA | TRBJ1-6 | many | TRBV25-1 | TGTGCCAGCAATTCCTTCAATTCACCCCTCCACTTT | CASNSFNSPLHF
NA | TRBJ2-5 | few | TRBV28 | TGTGCCAGCAGTTTCTTTACAGGAAAAGAGACCCAGTACTTC | CASSFFTGKETQYF
NA | TRBJ2-7 | many | TRBV11-2 | TGTGCCAGCAAGCGAGACCCGGATGGGGAGCAGTACTTC | CASKRDPDGEQYF
NA | TRBJ2-5 | many | TRBV30 | TGTGCCTGGAATAGGCATTCACAAGAGACCCAGTACTTC | CAWNRHSQETQYF
TRBD1 | TRBJ2-7 | many | TRBV20-1 | TGCAGTGCTAGAGGTACCCGGGACAGGGTTTTCGAGCAGTACTTC | CSARGTRDRVFEQYF
NA | TRBJ1-3 | many | TRBV7-2 | TGTGCCAGCAGCTTAGCAGGGCTCTCTGGAAACACCATATATTTT | CASSLAGLSGNTIYF
TRBD1 | TRBJ2-5 | many | TRBV29-1 | TGCAGCGTTGGGCCAGGGACAGGACAAGAGACCCAGTACTTC | CSVGPGTGQETQYF
NA | TRBJ2-2 | many | TRBV12-3/TRBV12-4 | TGTGCCAGCAGGAGACGACAGCAGAACACCGGGGAGCTGTTTTTT | CASRRRQQNTGELFF
NA | TRBJ1-6 | many | TRBV15 | TGTGCCACCAGCACCGGTAATTCACCCCTCCACTTT | CATSTGNSPLHF
NA | TRBJ1-6 | many | TRBV3-1 | TGTGCCAGCAGCCAAGGAGCAGGTCTCCACTTT | CASSQGAGLHF
NA | TRBJ1-1 | many | TRBV12-3/TRBV12-4 | TGTGCCAGCAGTTTGCTGCAGGGGAGGAACACTGAAGCTTTCTTT | CASSLLQGRNTEAFF